This passage covers 21 T cell receptor beta chains from one sample sequenced in a study of T and B cells in COVID-19 patients. Each TRB amplification used about 250-550 ng of genomic DNA from blood. TRB rearrangements were amplified by multiplex PCR with BIOMED2 TRB-A/B primers. TCRdb re-called the multiplex PCR reads with MiXCR, one entry per CDR3 protein. This sample has about 5,100 distinct CDR3 sequences, with about 19% found just once. The sequencing input was blood. These receptors were taken from a human donor with active COVID-19.

The genes are TRBV10-1 and TRBJ2-7, with 12 bases fitting TRBD2. Germline CDR1 WNHNN, CDR2 SYGVQD (reference sequence). Trimming took 4 bases from V and 2 from J; bases not matched to a gene: 3. CDR3 size: 15 residues. This CDR3 is CASSGLAGDTYEQYF. CDR3 in DNA: TGCGCCAGCAGTGGACTAGCGGGGGACACCTACGAGCAGTACTTC.

This clonotype qualifies as medium-sized. V usage is TRBV10-3 and J usage is TRBJ1-5, with unresolved D. Trimming removed 4 bases from V and 1 base from J, with 5 bases in between. The germline V gene has CDR1 ENHRY and CDR2 SYGVKD. CDR3 length: 13 amino acids. CDR3 sequence: CAISGGSNQPQHF. The DNA for the CDR3 is TGTGCCATCAGTGGCGGGAGCAATCAGCCCCAGCATTTT.

This clonotype is medium-sized in the sample. V gene TRBV5-6 combines with J gene TRBJ1-1; D not resolved. Per germline, CDR1 SGHDT and CDR2 YYEEEE. V lost 1 base and J 1 base, leaving 5 bases between the germline ends. The CDR3 totals 13 residues. CDR3 nucleotide sequence: TGTGCCAGCAGCTTGTTAGGGAACACTGAAGCTTTCTTT. Translated: CASSLLGNTEAFF.

Only a few counts were recorded for this clonotype. The rearrangement links TRBV7-2 to TRBJ1-4, with D unresolved. This CDR3 region has 14 residues. Germline lookup yields CDR1 SGHTA and CDR2 FQGNSA. V was cut by 1 base and J by 4 bases, with 7 bases left in between. The CDR3: CASSLGVLNEKLFF. CDR3 nucleotides: TGTGCCAGCAGCTTAGGGGTTCTTAATGAAAAACTGTTTTTT.

By frequency in the sample, this clonotype is medium-sized. The chain combines TRBV5-4 with TRBJ2-2; D gene unclear. The CDR3 spans 13 residues. Germline V CDR1 and CDR2: SGHNT, YYREEE (reference sequence). V was shortened by 4 bases and J by 5 bases, with 9 bases between the two germline ends. CDR3 sequence reads: CASSPPGTGELFF. DNA for the CDR3: TGTGCCAGCAGCCCCCCCGGAACCGGGGAGCTGTTTTTT.

This clonotype is judged large. V gene TRBV29-1 combines with J gene TRBJ2-3; 13 nucleotides match TRBD2. Trimming at V came to 5 bases and at J to 3 bases, leaving 14 bases not matched to a gene. The CDR3 covers 18 residues. CDR1 and CDR2 from the germline V gene are SQVTM and ANQGSEA. The CDR3 DNA reads TGCAGCGTTTCTGAAGTGACTAGCGGGAGGCCAAGTACAGATACGCAGTATTTT. Amino acid sequence: CSVSEVTSGRPSTDTQYF.

By sample share, this clonotype is medium-sized. The chain couples TRBV18 to TRBJ2-2, with TRBD1 matching 7 bases. This CDR3 is built from 14 residues. The J segment lost 3 bases and the V segment lost 2 bases, leaving 0 bases of the junction unmatched. In germline, CDR1 is KGHSH, CDR2 LQKENI. This CDR3 reads CASSPGTDTGELFF. Here the CDR3 DNA reads TGTGCCAGCTCACCAGGGACAGACACCGGGGAGCTGTTTTTT.

There are many counts of this clonotype. This rearrangement joins TRBV24-1 to TRBJ2-7; 12 bases align to TRBD2. V dropped 1 base and J dropped 9; count of bases not matched to a gene: 6. Per the germline V gene, CDR1 is KGHDR and CDR2 is SFDVKD. The CDR3 runs to 15 residues. CDR3 sequence reads: CATSDFSTSGSRQYF. The CDR3 bases are TGTGCCACCAGTGATTTTTCGACTAGCGGGAGTCGGCAGTACTTC.

The chain carries TRBV20-1 and TRBJ2-7; the match to TRBD2 covers 7 bases. The CDR3 length is 14 residues. CDR1 DFQATT and CDR2 SNEGSKA come from the germline V gene (reference sequence). V shed 5 bases and J 4 bases; nucleotides not matched to a gene: 11. The CDR3 DNA is TGCAGTGCTGAGAACACGAGCGGGATATACGAGCAGTACTTC. Translated: CSAENTSGIYEQYF.

Turning to this clonotype: Germline and junction disagree at one end, which may indicate a read error. This chain connects TRBV5-4 to TRBJ1-6, with a tentative D call TRBD1 (5 bases). This CDR3 is 15 amino acids long. Germline assignment: CDR1 SGHNT and CDR2 YYREEE (reference sequence). The CDR3 bases are TGTGCCAGCAGCCTAGGGGAGGTTCCGAATTCACCCCTCGACTTT. This encodes CASSLGEVPNSPLDF.

The J gene is TRBJ1-6, the V gene TRBV6-1; no clear D. The CDR3 totals 13 residues. The germline CDR1 and CDR2 sequences are MNHNS and SASEGT. This chain's CDR3 is CVSKLRNNSPLHF. CDR3 sequence (DNA): TGTGTTAGCAAGTTACGGAATAATTCACCCCTCCACTTT.

This clonotype was seen more than once but under ten times. The chain carries TRBV28 and TRBJ1-3, with D unclear. Germline values: CDR1 MDHEN, CDR2 SYDVKM. V lost 8 bases, J lost 3 bases, and 17 bases lay in between. This CDR3 has 15 residues. This CDR3 is CASCRAITIGNTIYF. As DNA, the CDR3 is TGTGCCAGCTGTCGGGCTATAACGATTGGAAACACCATATATTTT.

On this clonotype: This clone may be a read error of a much larger clone one base away. The genes are TRBV6-6 and TRBJ1-5, with D maybe TRBD1 (5 bases). This CDR3 comprises 14 residues. Per germline, CDR1 MNHNY and CDR2 SVGAGI (reference sequence). CDR3 bases: TGTTCCAGCAGGCCTGGGGGATTCAATCAGCCCCAGCATTTT. Protein product: CSSRPGGFNQPQHF.

This clonotype is medium-sized (0.01 to 0.1%) by share. The gene calls are TRBV19 and TRBJ1-3; 8 bases agree with TRBD1. There are 15 residues in the CDR3. The V segment lost 5 bases and the J segment 4 bases; nucleotides outside the gene matches: 7. Germline V gene sequence: CDR1 LNHDA, CDR2 SQIVND (reference sequence). The chain's CDR3 is CASSPGDRLGNTIYF. The CDR3, as DNA: TGTGCCAGTAGTCCCGGGGACAGGCTCGGAAACACCATATATTTT.

Relative to its sample, this clonotype is medium-sized. CDR3 in amino acids: CASSLTGRHEQYF. CDR3 bases: TGTGCCAGCAGCTTAACAGGGCGGCACGAGCAGTACTTC. V usage is TRBV7-9 and J usage is TRBJ2-7; possibly TRBD1 for D (6 bases). The CDR3 is made up of 13 amino acids. V lost 2 bases and J lost 5, with 10 bases in between. Looked up from germline, CDR1 is SEHNR and CDR2 is FQNEAQ (reference sequence). Full variable domain (remainder filled in from reference TRBV7-9 and TRBJ2-7): DTGVSQNPRHKITKRGQNVTFRCDPISEHNRLYWYRQTLGQGPEFLTYFQNEAQLEKSRLLSDRFSAERPKGSFSTLEIQRTEQGDSAMYLCASSLTGRHEQYFGPGTRLTVT.

The DNA of the CDR3 is TGTGCCAGCAGCTTTAGTTCCGCTGGGGCCAACGTCCTGACTTTC. As protein: CASSFSSAGANVLTF. The gene calls are TRBV7-3 and TRBJ2-6; the D is unclear. V was pared by 3 bases and J by 2 bases, with 8 bases between. CDR3 length: 15 residues. Germline V lookup: CDR1 SGHTA, CDR2 FQGTGA.

The chain employs TRBV24-1 and TRBJ2-1; 8 nucleotides match TRBD2. CDR1 and CDR2 from the germline V gene are KGHDR and SFDVKD. The CDR3 consists of 16 residues. Germline trimming cut 2 bases from V and 4 bases from J; bases unmatched to any gene: 6. The CDR3 sequence is CATSDSLLAGYNEQFF. As DNA, the CDR3 is TGTGCCACCAGTGATTCCCTGCTAGCGGGTTACAATGAGCAGTTCTTC.

This clonotype was found many times. The V gene is TRBV12-3 or TRBV12-4, the J gene TRBJ1-5, with D possibly TRBD1 on 6 matching bases. The CDR3 has 13 amino acids. V dropped 3 bases and J dropped 6 bases, with 9 bases sitting between them. CDR3 residues: CASSFGGLQPQHF. CDR3 coding DNA: TGTGCCAGCAGTTTTGGGGGGCTTCAGCCCCAGCATTTT.

At least ten counts were recorded for this clonotype. V is TRBV5-5 and J is TRBJ1-5; D gene unclear. V was cut by 3 bases and J by 0 bases, with 10 bases left in between. The CDR3 covers 15 residues. CDR1 and CDR2 (germline): SGHKS, YYEKEE (reference sequence). The CDR3 DNA follows: TGTGCCAGCAGCTCCTTGGACGGTAGCAATCAGCCCCAGCATTTT. Translation gives CASSSLDGSNQPQHF.

This clonotype was seen more than once but under ten times. The chain uses TRBV7-9 and TRBJ2-3, with unresolved D. Germline-derived CDR1 and CDR2 are SEHNR and FQNEAQ (reference sequence). V lost 1 base to trimming and J lost 0 bases, with 8 bases between them. The CDR3 consists of 15 residues. The chain's CDR3 is CASSLGGTSTDTQYF. The CDR3, as DNA: TGTGCCAGCAGCTTAGGGGGTACTAGCACAGATACGCAGTATTTT.

In its sample, this clonotype was seen a few times. V usage is TRBV28 and J usage is TRBJ1-5; 7 nucleotides line up with TRBD1. The trim removed 7 bases at V and 8 bases at J, leaving 11 bases unmatched. The length of the CDR3 is 14 residues. Germline V gene lookup returns CDR1 MDHEN and CDR2 SYDVKM. CDR3 coding DNA: TGTGCCAGCACGAATAGGGGGCGCAGAAAGCCCCAGCATTTT. Translation gives CASTNRGRRKPQHF.